These 23 T cell receptor beta chains came from one sample sequenced in a study of cytomegalovirus exposure and HLA in healthy donors. Vbeta (60) and Jbeta (13) primers were used in the PCR. Libraries were prepared by immunoSEQ multiplex PCR; TCRdb keeps only in-frame clonotypes and omits some of them. The sample records around 81,000 clones, roughly 64% being singletons. The source material was PBMCs. Every receptor here comes from a young man in good health and CMV-seropositive.

The rearrangement links TRBV27 to TRBJ2-1; tentatively, D is TRBD1 (7 bases). V was clipped by 0 bases and J by 15 bases, with 15 bases between them. The CDR3 loop spans 13 amino acids. Germline V CDR1 and CDR2: MNHEY, SMNVEV (reference sequence). The CDR3 bases are TGTGCCAGCAGTTTATCCTCGGGGACAGCGGGGTTCTTC. Protein product: CASSLSSGTAGFF.

This CDR3 reads CASSSSLASSSYEQYF. CDR3 DNA sequence: TGTGCCAGCAGTTCAAGTCTAGCGTCGAGCTCCTACGAGCAGTACTTC. This chain links TRBV27 with TRBJ2-7; the D gene is possibly TRBD2 (6 bases). The CDR3 extends over 16 amino acids. Germline CDR1 and CDR2: MNHEY and SMNVEV (reference sequence). Between the trimmed V and J ends, which lost 4 bases and 0 bases, there was a span of 16 bases.

This clone occurred once. The CDR3 nucleotides are TGTGCCAGCAGCTTAAGTTGGACAGGGGACAATGAGCAGTTCTTC. This translates into CASSLSWTGDNEQFF. The chain has TRBV7-9 and TRBJ2-1, with 9 bases lining up with TRBD1. CDR1 SEHNR and CDR2 FQNEAQ come from the germline V gene (reference sequence). The CDR3 is 15 amino acids. Trimming at V came to 2 bases and at J to 5 bases, leaving 4 bases not matched to a gene.

This clone was found a few times. This chain links TRBV10-3 with TRBJ2-2, with a tentative D call TRBD1 (6 bases). The CDR3 consists of 12 residues. Germline assignment: CDR1 ENHRY and CDR2 SYGVKD. V lost 6 bases and J 5 bases, leaving 7 bases between the germline ends. The CDR3 region has the DNA TGTGCCATCAGCACAGGGACCGGGGAGCTGTTTTTT. Its protein is CAISTGTGELFF.

A single count supports this clone. The V call is TRBV18, the J call TRBJ2-4; no reliable D call. The ends were cut back, 3 bases at V and 8 bases at J, with 17 bases in the middle. The CDR3 runs to 15 residues. CDR1 is KGHSH, CDR2 LQKENI, per germline. CDR3 in DNA: TGTGCCAGCTCACCTATTCCGACGCGAGGAGACATTCAGTACTTC. Protein: CASSPIPTRGDIQYF. The full variable domain, completed using reference TRBV18 and TRBJ2-4, is NAGVMQNPRHLVRRRGQEARLRCSPMKGHSHVYWYRQLPEEGLKFMVYLQKENIIDESGMPKERFSAEFPKEGPSILRIQQVVRGDSAAYFCASSPIPTRGDIQYFGAGTRLSVL.

The rearrangement links TRBV19 to TRBJ1-2; maybe TRBD1 (5 bases). CDR1 LNHDA and CDR2 SQIVND come from the germline V gene (reference sequence). The CDR3 totals 16 residues. Deletions cut 0 bases from V and 8 bases from J, with 19 bases between. CDR3 coding DNA: TGTGCCAGTAGTATAGATCCCCCTAACAGGACCACAGGCTACACCTTC. Amino acid sequence: CASSIDPPNRTTGYTF.

The chain carries TRBV7-5 and TRBJ2-7; TRBD2, the table's D call, was not compared with the DNA. TRBV7-5 is marked as a pseudogene. The CDR3 totals 15 residues. The CDR3, as DNA: TGTGCCAGAAGCTTTCCGGGACTAGCGTGCTACGAGCAGTACTTC. It encodes CARSFPGLACYEQYF.

The chain uses TRBV28 and TRBJ2-7; D is possibly TRBD1 (5 bases). Germline V gives CDR1 MDHEN, CDR2 SYDVKM. The CDR3 runs to 15 residues. Deletions cut 3 bases from V and 4 bases from J, with 16 bases between. This CDR3 reads CASSLGRVGLYEQYF. CDR3 coding DNA: TGTGCCAGCAGTTTGGGCAGGGTGGGTTTATACGAGCAGTACTTC.

The chain links TRBV11-2 to TRBJ2-1; D call uncertain. Germline CDR1 reads SGHAT; CDR2 reads FQNNGV. V was cut by 5 bases and J by 4 bases, with 15 bases left in between. CDR3 length equals 15 residues. The chain's CDR3 is CASSQDSGEYNEQFF. In DNA form, the CDR3 reads TGTGCCAGCAGCCAAGACTCCGGCGAATACAATGAGCAGTTCTTC.

The gene calls are TRBV7-2 and TRBJ2-7; 13 bases agree with TRBD2. The germline CDR1 and CDR2 sequences are SGHTA and FQGNSA. This CDR3 spans 14 amino acids. J was trimmed by 7 bases and V by 5 bases; bases with no gene match: 5. The CDR3 reads CASSQPGLAGEQYF. Here the CDR3 DNA reads TGTGCCAGCAGCCAGCCGGGACTAGCGGGGGAGCAGTACTTC.

The V call is TRBV29-1, the J call TRBJ2-1; maybe TRBD2 (6 bases). The CDR3 spans 14 residues. Germline V gives CDR1 SQVTM, CDR2 ANQGSEA. V was shortened by 6 bases and J by 0 bases, with 12 bases between the two germline ends. The CDR3 DNA reads as TGCAGCGTGAATGGGGGGAGCTCCTACAATGAGCAGTTCTTC. Its translation: CSVNGGSSYNEQFF.

CDR3 DNA: TGTGCCAGCAGAACCGGACAGGGCTACGAGCAGTACTTC. This translates into CASRTGQGYEQYF. The J gene is TRBJ2-7, the V gene TRBV6-6; 8 bases align to TRBD1. Germline V gives CDR1 MNHNY, CDR2 SVGAGI (reference sequence). Trimming cost V 6 bases and J 3 bases; bases outside gene matches: 4. The CDR3 length is 13 residues.

The genes are TRBV25-1 and TRBJ1-1; D may be TRBD1 (6 bases). This CDR3 is built from 15 residues. The germline V gene has CDR1 MGHDK and CDR2 SYGVNS. V lost 4 bases and J 6 bases, leaving 18 bases between the germline ends. The CDR3, as DNA: TGTGCCAGCAGTGGGCTACAGGGCGTACCATCTGAAGCTTTCTTT. Residues: CASSGLQGVPSEAFF.

The chain joins TRBV10-3 to TRBJ2-1; 8 bases match TRBD1. The germline V gene encodes CDR1 ENHRY and CDR2 SYGVKD. This CDR3 spans 18 amino acids. CDR3 amino acids: CATEWGGSVTGVDNEQFF. The CDR3 coding sequence is TGTGCGACTGAATGGGGTGGGTCAGTGACAGGGGTAGACAATGAGCAGTTCTTC.

This clone was detected a few times. The rearrangement joins TRBV7-8 to TRBJ1-2; D gene unclear. Germline values: CDR1 SGHVS, CDR2 FQNEAQ. V was clipped by 5 bases and J by 6 bases, with 16 bases between them. The CDR3 is made up of 14 amino acids. The CDR3 sequence: CASSPRRRADGYTF. In DNA form, the CDR3 reads TGTGCCAGCAGCCCCCGACGGCGGGCGGATGGCTACACCTTC.

The chain links TRBV6-4 to TRBJ2-1; the match to TRBD1 covers 10 bases. The CDR3 is 15 residues long. The trim removed 2 bases at V and 6 bases at J, leaving 4 bases unmatched. In germline, CDR1 is MRHNA, CDR2 SNTAGT. Here the CDR3 reads CASSDSGQGGNEQFF. In nucleotides, the CDR3 is TGTGCCAGCAGTGACAGTGGACAGGGGGGCAATGAGCAGTTCTTC.

The chain has TRBV12-2 and TRBJ2-4; TRBD1 reflects the table's D call only, with no check against the DNA. TRBV12-2 is flagged as a pseudogene. This CDR3 spans 14 amino acids. CDR3 in DNA: TGTGCAAGTCGCTTGGACAGGGTCAAAAACATTCAGTACTTC. It is translated as CASRLDRVKNIQYF.

This clone has only one observation. The chain couples TRBV10-2 to TRBJ2-7; possibly TRBD2 for D (6 bases). Deletions cut 1 base from V and 4 bases from J, with 11 bases between. The CDR3 has 14 residues. Germline assignment: CDR1 WSHSY and CDR2 SAAADI. CDR3 in amino acids: CASSELSGLYEQYF. The CDR3 nucleotides read TGCGCCAGCAGTGAGTTAAGCGGACTATACGAGCAGTACTTC.

This clone was counted a few times. The chain carries TRBV28 and TRBJ2-7; tentative D call: TRBD2 (6 bases). The CDR3 runs to 12 residues. Trimming cost V 10 bases and J 6 bases, with 16 bases left between them. From germline, CDR1 is MDHEN and CDR2 SYDVKM. The CDR3 DNA sequence: TGTGCCACCGGAGGGGTTCTAGGCGAGCAGTACTTC. It translates to CATGGVLGEQYF.

The chain is built from TRBV4-2 and TRBJ2-1; 7 bases align to TRBD2. There are 16 residues in the CDR3. V shed 4 bases, J shed 0 bases, and the junction held 6 bases outside the gene matches. Per germline, CDR1 LGHNA and CDR2 YNFKEQ. CDR3 in amino acids: CASSLQAGSSYNEQFF. The CDR3 nucleotides read TGTGCCAGCAGCCTACAAGCGGGGAGCTCCTACAATGAGCAGTTCTTC.

The chain links TRBV9 to TRBJ2-1; 7 positions agree with TRBD1. The length of the CDR3 is 11 residues. In germline, CDR1 is SGDLS, CDR2 YYNGEE. V dropped 4 bases and J dropped 15; count of bases not matched to a gene: 7. The CDR3 loop is CASSHGTDPFF. The CDR3 nucleotides are TGTGCCAGCAGCCACGGGACAGACCCGTTCTTC.

Comments on this clone: One end of the junction fails to match germline, which may point to a read error. This same CDR3 is encoded by further DNA sequences in the sample. The chain recombines TRBV5-1 with TRBJ2-7; the match to TRBD1 covers 11 bases. The CDR3 extends over 17 amino acids. CDR1 and CDR2 (germline): SGHRS, YFSETQ. The chain's CDR3 is CASSFEGQGVSDGEQYF. Here the CDR3 DNA reads TGCGCCAGCAGCTTCGAGGGACAGGGGGTCTCCGATGGCGAGCAGTACTTT.

The chain carries TRBV5-1 and TRBJ2-7, with 10 bases lining up with TRBD2. This CDR3 has 15 amino acids. After removal of 4 bases from V and 7 bases from J, the junction contained 11 bases not matched to a gene. Per germline, CDR1 SGHRS and CDR2 YFSETQ. The CDR3 nucleotides are TGCGCCAGCAGCCCGCGGCTAGCGGGAGCGGGTGAGCAGTACTTC. This gives the protein CASSPRLAGAGEQYF.